This TCR beta chain was sequenced during a study of OX40 agonist ivuxolimab in advanced cancers. At the level of the study: Three patients responded partially, comprising one with hepatocellular carcinoma and two with cutaneous melanoma. Findings and limits, study-wide: Still undetermined is the antigen specificity of the expanded peripheral T cells. Both blood CD4+ and CD8+ T cells showed clonal growth by week 6 at 0.1 to 3.0 mg/kg.

With respect to this clone: Its antigen is not known.

Autoimmune disease history or systemic immunosuppression led to patient exclusion. Germline values: CDR1 LNHNV, CDR2 YYDKDF (reference sequence). V was pared by 5 bases and J by 2 bases, with 17 bases between. This CDR3 region has 16 residues. Repertoires were generated with immunoSEQ multiplex PCR, while TCRdb's copy carries only in-frame clones and drops some. Of around 30,000 clones in the sample, 74% are singletons; the top ten hold 9.5% to 15%. This TCR derives from an adult with an advanced solid tumor such as melanoma, head and neck, liver or kidney cancer. The sample consisted of CD4+ or CD8+ T cells sorted from blood, taken in a trial of the OX40 agonist ivuxolimab. The chain combines TRBV15 with TRBJ2-3; D not resolved. CDR3 DNA: TGTGCCACCAGCCGAAGCTCGCAACCCTTCACAGATACGCAGTATTTT. It yields the protein CATSRSSQPFTDTQYF.